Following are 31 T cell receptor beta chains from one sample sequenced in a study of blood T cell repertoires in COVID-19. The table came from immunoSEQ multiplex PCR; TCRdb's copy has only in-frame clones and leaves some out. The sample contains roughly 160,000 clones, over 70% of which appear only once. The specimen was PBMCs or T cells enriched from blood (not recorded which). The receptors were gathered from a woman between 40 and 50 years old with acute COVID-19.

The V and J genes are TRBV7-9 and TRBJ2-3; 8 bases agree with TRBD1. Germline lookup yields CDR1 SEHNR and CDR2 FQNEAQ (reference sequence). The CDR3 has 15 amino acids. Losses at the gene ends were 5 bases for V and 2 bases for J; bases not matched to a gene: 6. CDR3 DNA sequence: TGTGCCAGCAGCCCCGGGACAGGAGCCACAGATACGCAGTATTTT. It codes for CASSPGTGATDTQYF. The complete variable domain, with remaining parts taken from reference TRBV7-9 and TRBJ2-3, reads DTGVSQNPRHKITKRGQNVTFRCDPISEHNRLYWYRQTLGQGPEFLTYFQNEAQLEKSRLLSDRFSAERPKGSFSTLEIQRTEQGDSAMYLCASSPGTGATDTQYFGPGTRLTVL.

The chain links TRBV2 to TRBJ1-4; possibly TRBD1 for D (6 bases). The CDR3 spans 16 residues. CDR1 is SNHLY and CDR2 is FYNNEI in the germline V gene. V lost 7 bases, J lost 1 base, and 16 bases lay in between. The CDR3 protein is CASTLTGILTNEKLFF. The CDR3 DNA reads TGTGCCAGCACCCTGACAGGAATTTTAACTAATGAAAAACTGTTTTTT.

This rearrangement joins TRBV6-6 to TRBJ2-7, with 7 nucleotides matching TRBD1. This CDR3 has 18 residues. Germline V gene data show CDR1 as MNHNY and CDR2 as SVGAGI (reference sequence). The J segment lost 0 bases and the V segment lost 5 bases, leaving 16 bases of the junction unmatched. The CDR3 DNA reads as TGTGCCAGCAGTCGATCGGGACAGCTTACGCAAAGCTCCTACGAGCAGTACTTC. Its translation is CASSRSGQLTQSSYEQYF.

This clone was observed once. CDR3 DNA sequence: TGTGCCAGCAGCCTACAGGGGGGGGTCGAGTACACTGAAGCTTTCTTT. Amino acids: CASSLQGGVEYTEAFF. This chain uses TRBV3-1 (or the pseudogene TRBV3-2) with TRBJ1-1; 8 nucleotides match TRBD1. Germline V gene data show CDR1 as LGHDT and CDR2 as YNNKEL (reference sequence). V was clipped by 4 bases and J by 3 bases; unmatched bases: 10. The CDR3 totals 16 residues.

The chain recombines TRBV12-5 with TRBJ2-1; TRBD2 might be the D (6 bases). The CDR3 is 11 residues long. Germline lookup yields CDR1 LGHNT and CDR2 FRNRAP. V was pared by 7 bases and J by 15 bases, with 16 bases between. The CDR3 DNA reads TGTGCTAGTGCCTTACTAGCTAACCGGTTCTTC. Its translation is CASALLANRFF.

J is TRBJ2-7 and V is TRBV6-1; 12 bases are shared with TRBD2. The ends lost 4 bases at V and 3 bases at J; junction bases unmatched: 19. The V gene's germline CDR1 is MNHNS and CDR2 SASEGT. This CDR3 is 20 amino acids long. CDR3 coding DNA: TGTGCCAGCAGTGGACAGACTAGCGGGGGCCTCACCAAAGGGTTCTACGAGCAGTACTTC. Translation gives CASSGQTSGGLTKGFYEQYF.

The CDR3 sequence is CASSIGTLNQPQHF. The CDR3 DNA reads as TGTGCCAGTAGTATAGGGACACTTAATCAGCCCCAGCATTTT. The chain employs TRBV19 and TRBJ1-5; possibly TRBD1 for D (5 bases). CDR1 is LNHDA, CDR2 SQIVND, per germline (reference sequence). Trimming took 1 base from V and 4 from J, leaving 8 bases between them. This CDR3 has 14 amino acids.

In nucleotides, the CDR3 is TGTGCCAGCAGGAGGGGTAGCGGGAGCTACGAGCAGTACGTC. It translates to CASRRGSGSYEQYV. V usage is TRBV2 and J usage is TRBJ2-7, with 9 bases identical to TRBD2. The V segment lost 6 bases and the J segment 3 bases; nucleotides outside the gene matches: 6. The CDR3 consists of 14 residues. The germline CDR1 and CDR2 sequences are SNHLY and FYNNEI.

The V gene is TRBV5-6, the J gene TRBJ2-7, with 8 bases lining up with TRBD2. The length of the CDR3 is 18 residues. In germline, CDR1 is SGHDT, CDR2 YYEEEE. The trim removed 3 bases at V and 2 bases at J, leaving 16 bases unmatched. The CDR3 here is CASSYALSGLGVPYEQYF. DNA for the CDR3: TGTGCCAGCAGCTACGCGCTTTCGGGACTAGGGGTCCCCTACGAGCAGTACTTC.

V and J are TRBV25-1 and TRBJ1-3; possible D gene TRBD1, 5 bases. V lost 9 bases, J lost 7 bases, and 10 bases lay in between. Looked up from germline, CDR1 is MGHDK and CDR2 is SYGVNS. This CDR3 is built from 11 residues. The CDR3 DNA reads TGTGCCAGTGAGGGGAGGAACACCATATATTTT. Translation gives CASEGRNTIYF.

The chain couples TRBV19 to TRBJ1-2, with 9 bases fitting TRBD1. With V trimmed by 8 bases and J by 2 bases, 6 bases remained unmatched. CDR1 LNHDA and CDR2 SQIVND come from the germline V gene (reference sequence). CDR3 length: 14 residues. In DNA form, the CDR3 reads TGTGCCAGTTCTAAGGGGACAGGGAACTATGGCTACACCTTC. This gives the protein CASSKGTGNYGYTF. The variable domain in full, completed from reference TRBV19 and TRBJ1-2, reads DGGITQSPKYLFRKEGQNVTLSCEQNLNHDAMYWYRQDPGQGLRLIYYSQIVNDFQKGDIAEGYSVSREKKESFPLTVTSAQKNPTAFYLCASSKGTGNYGYTFGSGTRLTVV.

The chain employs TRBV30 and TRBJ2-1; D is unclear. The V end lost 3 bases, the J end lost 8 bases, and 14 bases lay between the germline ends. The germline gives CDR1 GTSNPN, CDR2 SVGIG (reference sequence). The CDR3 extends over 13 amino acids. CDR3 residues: CAWRGLTHDEQFF. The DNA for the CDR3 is TGTGCCTGGAGGGGCCTCACTCACGATGAGCAGTTCTTC.

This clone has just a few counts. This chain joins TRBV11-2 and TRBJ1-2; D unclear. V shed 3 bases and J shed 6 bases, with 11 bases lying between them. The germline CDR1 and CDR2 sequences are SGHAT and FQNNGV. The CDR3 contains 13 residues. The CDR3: CASSFMRADGYTF. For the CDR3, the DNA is TGTGCCAGCAGCTTTATGAGGGCGGATGGCTACACCTTC.

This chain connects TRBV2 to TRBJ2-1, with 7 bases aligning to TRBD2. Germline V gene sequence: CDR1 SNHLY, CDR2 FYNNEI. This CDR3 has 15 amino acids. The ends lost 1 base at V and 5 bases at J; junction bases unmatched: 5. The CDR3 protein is CASSEVGLTNNEQFF. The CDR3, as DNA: TGTGCCAGCAGTGAAGTGGGACTAACAAACAATGAGCAGTTCTTC.

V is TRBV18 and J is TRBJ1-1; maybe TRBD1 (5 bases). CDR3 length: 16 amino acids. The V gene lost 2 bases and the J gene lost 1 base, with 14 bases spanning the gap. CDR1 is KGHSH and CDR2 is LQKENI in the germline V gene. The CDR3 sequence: CASSPSLSGGNTEAFF. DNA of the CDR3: TGTGCCAGCTCACCATCTTTGTCGGGGGGGAACACTGAAGCTTTCTTT.

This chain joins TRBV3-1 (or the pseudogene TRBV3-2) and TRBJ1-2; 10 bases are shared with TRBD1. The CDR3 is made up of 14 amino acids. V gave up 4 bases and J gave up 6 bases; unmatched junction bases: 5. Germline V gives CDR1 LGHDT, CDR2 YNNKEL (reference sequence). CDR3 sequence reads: CASSRQGAGNGYTF. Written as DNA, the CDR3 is TGTGCCAGCAGCCGACAGGGGGCGGGAAATGGCTACACCTTC.

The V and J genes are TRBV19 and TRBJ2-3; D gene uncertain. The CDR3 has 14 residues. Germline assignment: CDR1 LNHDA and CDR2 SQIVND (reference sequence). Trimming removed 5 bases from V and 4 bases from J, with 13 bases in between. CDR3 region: CASSSNPLADTQYF. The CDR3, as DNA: TGTGCCAGTAGTTCCAACCCTCTAGCAGATACGCAGTATTTT. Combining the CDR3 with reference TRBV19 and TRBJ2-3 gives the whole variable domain DGGITQSPKYLFRKEGQNVTLSCEQNLNHDAMYWYRQDPGQGLRLIYYSQIVNDFQKGDIAEGYSVSREKKESFPLTVTSAQKNPTAFYLCASSSNPLADTQYFGPGTRLTVL.

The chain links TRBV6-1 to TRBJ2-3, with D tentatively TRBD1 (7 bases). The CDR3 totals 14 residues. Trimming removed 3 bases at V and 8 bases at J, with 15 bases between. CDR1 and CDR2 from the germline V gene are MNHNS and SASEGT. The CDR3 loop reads CASSDVRGDGTQYF. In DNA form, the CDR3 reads TGTGCCAGCAGTGATGTCAGGGGGGATGGTACGCAGTATTTT.

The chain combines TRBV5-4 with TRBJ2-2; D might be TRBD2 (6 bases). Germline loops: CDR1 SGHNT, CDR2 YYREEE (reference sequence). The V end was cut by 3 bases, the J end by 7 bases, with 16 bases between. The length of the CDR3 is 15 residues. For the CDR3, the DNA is TGTGCCAGCAGCTCGCTCCCCCGCGGGGACGGGGAGCTGTTTTTT. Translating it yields CASSSLPRGDGELFF. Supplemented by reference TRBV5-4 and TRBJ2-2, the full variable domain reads ETGVTQSPTHLIKTRGQQVTLRCSSQSGHNTVSWYQQALGQGPQFIFQYYREEENGRGNFPPRFSGLQFPNYSSELNVNALELDDSALYLCASSSLPRGDGELFFGEGSRLTVL.

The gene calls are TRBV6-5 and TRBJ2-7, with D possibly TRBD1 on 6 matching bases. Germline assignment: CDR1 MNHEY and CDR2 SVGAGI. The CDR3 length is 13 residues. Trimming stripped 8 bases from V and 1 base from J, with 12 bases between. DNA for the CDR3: TGTGCCAGCGGAAAGGACAGTTCCTACGAGCAGTACTTC. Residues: CASGKDSSYEQYF.

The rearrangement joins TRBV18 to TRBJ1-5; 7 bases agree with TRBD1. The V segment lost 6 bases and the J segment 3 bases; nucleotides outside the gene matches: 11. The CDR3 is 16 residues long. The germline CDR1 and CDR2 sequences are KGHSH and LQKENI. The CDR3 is CASSPTNRGANQPQHF. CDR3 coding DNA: TGTGCCAGCTCTCCTACCAACAGGGGAGCCAATCAGCCCCAGCATTTT. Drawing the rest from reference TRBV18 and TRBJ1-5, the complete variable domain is NAGVMQNPRHLVRRRGQEARLRCSPMKGHSHVYWYRQLPEEGLKFMVYLQKENIIDESGMPKERFSAEFPKEGPSILRIQQVVRGDSAAYFCASSPTNRGANQPQHFGDGTRLSIL.

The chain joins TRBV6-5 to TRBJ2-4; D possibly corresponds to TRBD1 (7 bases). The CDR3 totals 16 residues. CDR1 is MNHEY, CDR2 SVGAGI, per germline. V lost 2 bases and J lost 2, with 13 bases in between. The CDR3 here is CASSYRAGGSKNIQYF. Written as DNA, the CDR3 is TGTGCCAGCAGTTACCGGGCAGGGGGGTCCAAAAACATTCAGTACTTC.

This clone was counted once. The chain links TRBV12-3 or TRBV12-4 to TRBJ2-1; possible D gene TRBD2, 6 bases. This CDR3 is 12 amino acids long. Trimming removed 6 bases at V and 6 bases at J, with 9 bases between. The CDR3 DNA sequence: TGTGCCAGCAGCACGGGGGTCAATGAGCAGTTCTTC. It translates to CASSTGVNEQFF.

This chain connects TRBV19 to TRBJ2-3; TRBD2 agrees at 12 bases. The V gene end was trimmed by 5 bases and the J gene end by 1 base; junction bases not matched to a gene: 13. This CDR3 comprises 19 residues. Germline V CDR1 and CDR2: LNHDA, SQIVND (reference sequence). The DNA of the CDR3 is TGTGCCAGTAGTTGGTCCGGACTAGCGGGACCAGGTCGCACAGATACGCAGTATTTT. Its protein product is CASSWSGLAGPGRTDTQYF.

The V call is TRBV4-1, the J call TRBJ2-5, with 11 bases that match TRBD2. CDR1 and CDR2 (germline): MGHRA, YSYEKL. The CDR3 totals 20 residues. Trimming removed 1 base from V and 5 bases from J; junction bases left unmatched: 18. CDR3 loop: CASSQGSLAGDIRGGETQYF. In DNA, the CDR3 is TGCGCCAGCAGCCAAGGGTCACTAGCGGGAGATATCAGGGGAGGTGAGACCCAGTACTTC.

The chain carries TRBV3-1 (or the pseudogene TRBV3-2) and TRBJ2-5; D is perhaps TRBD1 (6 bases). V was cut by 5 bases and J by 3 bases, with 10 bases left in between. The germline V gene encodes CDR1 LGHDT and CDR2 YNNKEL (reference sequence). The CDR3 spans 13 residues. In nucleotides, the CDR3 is TGTGCCAGCAGCTTCAGGGGCGAAGAGACCCAGTACTTC. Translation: CASSFRGEETQYF.

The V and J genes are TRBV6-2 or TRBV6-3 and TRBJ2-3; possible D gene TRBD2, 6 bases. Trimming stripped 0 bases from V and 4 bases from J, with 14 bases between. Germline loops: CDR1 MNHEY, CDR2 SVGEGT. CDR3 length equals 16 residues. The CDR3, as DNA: TGTGCCAGCAGTTACTCAGGGGAGGCCGGCCCAGATACGCAGTATTTT. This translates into CASSYSGEAGPDTQYF.

The CDR3 sequence: CASRGLQVSSGYTF. The CDR3 coding sequence is TGTGCCAGTAGGGGATTACAGGTTTCCTCTGGCTACACCTTC. The chain is built from TRBV19 and TRBJ1-2, with D perhaps matching TRBD1 (5 bases). CDR1 and CDR2 (germline): LNHDA, SQIVND (reference sequence). The CDR3 has 14 amino acids. V was trimmed by 6 bases and J by 7 bases, leaving 18 bases between them.

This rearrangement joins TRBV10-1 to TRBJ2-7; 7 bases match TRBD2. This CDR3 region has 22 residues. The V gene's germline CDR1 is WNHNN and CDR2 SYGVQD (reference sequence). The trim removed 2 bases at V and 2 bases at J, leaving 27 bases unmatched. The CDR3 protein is CASSEDTLAAHGPIIATYEQYV. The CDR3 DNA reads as TGCGCCAGCAGTGAGGATACCCTAGCGGCCCATGGACCGATCATTGCCACCTACGAGCAGTACGTC.

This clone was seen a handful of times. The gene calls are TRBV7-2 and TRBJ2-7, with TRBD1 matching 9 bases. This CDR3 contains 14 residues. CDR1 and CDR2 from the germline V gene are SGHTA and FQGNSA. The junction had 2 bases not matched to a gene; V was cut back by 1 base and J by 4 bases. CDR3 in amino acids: CASSLGGQGYEQYF. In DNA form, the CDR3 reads TGTGCCAGCAGCTTAGGGGGACAGGGTTACGAGCAGTACTTC.

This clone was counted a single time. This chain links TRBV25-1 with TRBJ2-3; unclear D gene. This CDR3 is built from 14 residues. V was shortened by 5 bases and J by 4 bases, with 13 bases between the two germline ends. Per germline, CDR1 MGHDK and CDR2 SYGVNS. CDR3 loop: CASSRRSSPDTQYF. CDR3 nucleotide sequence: TGTGCCAGCAGTCGCCGGAGTAGTCCAGATACGCAGTATTTT.